This entry concerns a single T cell receptor (beta chain). Antigen: not known. This sample stems from a study of cytomegalovirus exposure and HLA in healthy donors. The PCR employed 60 Vbeta primers together with 13 Jbeta primers. TCRdb's table, derived via immunoSEQ multiplex PCR, lists solely in-frame clones and lacks some. The sample contains around 230,000 clones, over 75% of which appear only once. Study-level findings and limits: Most of the TCR beta V segments (in an earlier analysis) were productive either about 87% or about 30% of the time. Reports showed the classifier diagnosing cytomegalovirus status with high specificity and sensitivity. Reported findings show TCR beta sequences accurately forecast HLA-A and HLA-B alleles in most subjects.

Germline CDR1 is KGHSH and CDR2 is LQKENI. With V trimmed by 3 bases and J by 7 bases, 8 bases remained unmatched. The CDR3 has 14 amino acids. Sequenced material: PBMCs. J is TRBJ1-1 and V is TRBV18, with 7 bases that match TRBD1. This TCR derives from a male donor in good health and CMV-seronegative. CDR3 amino acids: CASSPNTGDSEAFF. CDR3 nucleotides: TGTGCCAGCTCACCCAATACAGGGGATAGTGAAGCTTTCTTT.